This T cell receptor (beta chain) stems from a study of blood T cell repertoires in COVID-19. Study information: Sites across the United States, Italy and Spain contributed samples from acute and convalescent COVID-19.

Original methodology: Estimated nucleated cell counts came from reference gene primer amplification. Here immunoSEQ multiplex PCR was the method, and the copy in TCRdb shows in-frame clones only, minus some. V and J calls and clone size come straight from that table; D and trimming were deduced from the DNA. The sample lists some 69,000 clones; about four fifths were seen once. Germline V gene data show CDR1 as MDHEN and CDR2 as SYDVKM. CDR3 length equals 12 residues. Trimming left V 11 bases short and J 4 bases short, with 14 bases between. This TCR was recovered from a human donor in a cohort sampled during active COVID-19. Specimen: peripheral blood. The rearrangement joins TRBV28 to TRBJ1-2, with D possibly matching TRBD1 (6 bases). Here the CDR3 reads CAALQGSYGYTF. Here the CDR3 DNA reads TGTGCCGCCCTCCAGGGGTCCTATGGCTACACCTTC.